Below are 25 T cell receptor beta chains sequenced from a single sample in a study of blood T cell repertoires in COVID-19. Generated by immunoSEQ multiplex PCR, the TCRdb table keeps only in-frame clones and is missing some. Of roughly 330,000 clones in the sample, approximately 90% were seen once. Sequenced material: PBMCs or T cells enriched from blood (not recorded which). These receptor sequences come from a woman aged 25 to 39 who had recovered from COVID-19.

The rearrangement uses TRBV3-1 (or the pseudogene TRBV3-2) and TRBJ2-1, with TRBD2 matching 14 bases. The germline CDR1 and CDR2 sequences are LGHDT and YNNKEL (reference sequence). The CDR3 is made up of 15 amino acids. J gave up 8 bases and V 4 bases, and 4 bases lay outside the gene matches. This chain's CDR3 is CASSRRLAGGDEQFF. CDR3 in DNA: TGTGCCAGCAGCCGGAGACTAGCGGGGGGGGATGAGCAGTTCTTC.

This chain links TRBV9 with TRBJ1-6; 7 bases agree with TRBD1. The V gene's germline CDR1 is SGDLS and CDR2 YYNGEE. This CDR3 is 14 amino acids long. The junction had 2 bases not matched to a gene; V was cut back by 1 base and J by 7 bases. The CDR3 DNA sequence: TGTGCCAGCAGCGTATCAGGGGGGAATTCACCCCTCCACTTT. Translating gives CASSVSGGNSPLHF.

This clone appeared a few times. The gene calls are TRBV10-3 and TRBJ1-1, with D maybe TRBD1 (5 bases). The germline gives CDR1 ENHRY, CDR2 SYGVKD. This CDR3 spans 14 amino acids. Trimming removed 7 bases from V and 1 base from J, with 13 bases in between. CDR3 in amino acids: CAITGREPNTEAFF. The DNA for the CDR3 is TGTGCCATCACGGGCAGGGAACCGAACACTGAAGCTTTCTTT.

The V and J genes are TRBV29-1 and TRBJ1-2; D gene ambiguous. Germline loops: CDR1 SQVTM, CDR2 ANQGSEA. Trimming removed 4 bases from V and 6 bases from J, with 15 bases in between. The CDR3 is 13 residues long. CDR3 residues: CSVAFSLRDGYTF. The CDR3 coding sequence is TGCAGCGTTGCTTTTTCCCTACGCGATGGCTACACCTTC.

Notes on this clone: This CDR3 is also generated by other DNA sequences in the sample. The V gene is TRBV7-2, the J gene TRBJ1-5; the D is unclear. The CDR3 has 14 residues. Trimming took off 0 bases at V and 5 bases at J, with 8 bases between the two ends. Germline assignment: CDR1 SGHTA and CDR2 FQGNSA. Here the CDR3 DNA reads TGTGCCAGCAGCTTAGCTGGCCGTGATCAGCCCCAGCATTTT. This codes for CASSLAGRDQPQHF.

The V and J genes are TRBV5-4 and TRBJ1-4, with TRBD1 matching 7 bases. In germline, CDR1 is SGHNT, CDR2 YYREEE (reference sequence). V lost 2 bases, J lost 7 bases, and 2 bases stayed unmatched. The CDR3 spans 13 residues. CDR3 sequence (DNA): TGTGCCAGCAGCTTCCAGGGGGGTGAAAAACTGTTTTTT. Translation gives CASSFQGGEKLFF. Full variable domain (outside the CDR3, taken from reference TRBV5-4 and TRBJ1-4): ETGVTQSPTHLIKTRGQQVTLRCSSQSGHNTVSWYQQALGQGPQFIFQYYREEENGRGNFPPRFSGLQFPNYSSELNVNALELDDSALYLCASSFQGGEKLFFGSGTQLSVL.

This chain connects TRBV5-1 to TRBJ1-2, with a tentative D call TRBD1 (6 bases). Deletions cut 0 bases from V and 5 bases from J, with 14 bases between. The length of the CDR3 is 15 residues. From germline, CDR1 is SGHRS and CDR2 YFSETQ. CDR3 sequence: CASSLALAGEYGYTF. CDR3 sequence (DNA): TGCGCCAGCAGCTTGGCTTTGGCAGGGGAGTATGGCTACACCTTC.

V usage is TRBV7-8 and J usage is TRBJ1-2, with 7 bases lining up with TRBD1. V shed 5 bases, J shed 7 bases, and the junction held 4 bases outside the gene matches. Germline V gene data show CDR1 as SGHVS and CDR2 as FQNEAQ. The CDR3 has 12 residues. CDR3 in DNA: TGTGCCAGCAGCCTAAGGGGGCTTGGCTACACCTTC. It encodes CASSLRGLGYTF.

The chain links TRBV10-3 to TRBJ1-5; D remains ambiguous. The CDR3 runs to 13 residues. Between the trimmed V and J ends, which lost 6 bases and 0 bases, there was a span of 6 bases. CDR1 is ENHRY, CDR2 SYGVKD, per germline. The CDR3 loop is CAISGDSNQPQHF. The DNA of the CDR3 is TGTGCCATCAGCGGAGATAGCAATCAGCCCCAGCATTTT.

This chain links TRBV4-1 with TRBJ2-3; D remains unclear. Trimming pared 1 base from V and 6 bases from J, leaving 11 bases between. The CDR3 contains 14 residues. Looked up from germline, CDR1 is MGHRA and CDR2 is YSYEKL. The CDR3 reads CASSQGPSTDTQYF. The CDR3, as DNA: TGCGCCAGCAGCCAAGGCCCTAGTACGGATACGCAGTATTTT.

The chain is built from TRBV2 and TRBJ1-5; 8 bases map to TRBD1. The V segment lost 8 bases and the J segment 9 bases; nucleotides outside the gene matches: 6. The germline gives CDR1 SNHLY, CDR2 FYNNEI. CDR3 length equals 12 residues. CDR3 amino acids: CASRRTGRPQHF. The CDR3 DNA is TGTGCCAGCCGACGGACAGGGAGGCCCCAGCATTTT.

CDR3 bases: TGCGCCAGCGAAATGACAGGGAACACCGGGGAGCTGTTTTTT. Amino acid sequence: CASEMTGNTGELFF. The chain recombines TRBV5-1 with TRBJ2-2, with TRBD1 as a possible D gene (6 bases). V lost 7 bases and J 1 base, leaving 11 bases between the germline ends. This CDR3 comprises 14 residues. Germline lookup yields CDR1 SGHRS and CDR2 YFSETQ.

The chain combines TRBV7-9 with TRBJ1-2; TRBD1 matches at 9 bases. CDR3 length: 14 residues. The V segment lost 4 bases and the J segment 5 bases; nucleotides outside the gene matches: 5. Germline assignment: CDR1 SEHNR and CDR2 FQNEAQ (reference sequence). The CDR3 loop reads CASSSRQGDYGYTF. CDR3 bases: TGTGCCAGCAGCTCGCGACAGGGGGATTATGGCTACACCTTC.

This chain uses TRBV19 with TRBJ2-2; D remains unclear. V was cut by 4 bases and J by 1 base, with 4 bases left in between. The CDR3 totals 13 residues. The germline V gene encodes CDR1 LNHDA and CDR2 SQIVND (reference sequence). The CDR3 DNA is TGTGCCAGTAGTAACAGGAACACCGGGGAGCTGTTTTTT. Its translation: CASSNRNTGELFF.

The CDR3 DNA sequence: TGCAGCGTGGATGGACTAGCGGGGGTCCAAGAGACCCAGTACTTC. As protein: CSVDGLAGVQETQYF. The V gene is TRBV29-1, the J gene TRBJ2-5, with 13 bases fitting TRBD2. V lost 6 bases, J lost 1 base, and 5 bases stayed unmatched. Germline V gives CDR1 SQVTM, CDR2 ANQGSEA. The CDR3 runs 15 residues.

The chain has TRBV15 and TRBJ2-3; 8 bases align to TRBD2. The CDR3 is 17 amino acids. The junction had 8 bases not matched to a gene; V was cut back by 1 base and J by 2 bases. The germline CDR1 and CDR2 sequences are LNHNV and YYDKDF (reference sequence). CDR3: CATSRGVTSGSTDTQYF. Here the CDR3 DNA reads TGTGCCACCAGCAGAGGGGTAACTAGCGGATCCACAGATACGCAGTATTTT.

The chain uses TRBV2 and TRBJ1-6; D gene ambiguous. The V end was cut by 0 bases, the J end by 8 bases, with 11 bases between. This CDR3 spans 15 amino acids. CDR1 and CDR2 (germline): SNHLY, FYNNEI. CDR3: CASSEAGNRHSPLHF. The CDR3 DNA is TGTGCCAGCAGTGAAGCTGGTAACAGACATTCACCCCTCCACTTT.

The chain employs TRBV21-1 and TRBJ1-2; TRBD1, as called in the table, went unchecked against the DNA. TRBV21-1 is deemed a pseudogene. The CDR3 has 14 residues. In DNA form, the CDR3 reads TGTGCCAGCAGCAAAATCGACAGCACGTATGGCTACACCTTC. This gives the protein CASSKIDSTYGYTF.

The chain combines TRBV9 with TRBJ1-3; D ambiguous. The CDR3 spans 14 residues. Trimming left V 4 bases short and J 1 base short, with 9 bases between. Germline V lookup: CDR1 SGDLS, CDR2 YYNGEE. The CDR3 DNA reads as TGTGCCAGCAGCCCCAGTCATTCTGGAAACACCATATATTTT. Protein: CASSPSHSGNTIYF.

This chain links TRBV2 with TRBJ1-6, with D perhaps TRBD1 (6 bases). V lost 6 bases to trimming and J lost 7 bases, with 16 bases between them. In germline, CDR1 is SNHLY, CDR2 FYNNEI. This CDR3 is built from 15 residues. CDR3 in DNA: TGTGCCAGCAGCGACAGGCAGGGGAAGAATTCACCCCTCCACTTT. Protein product: CASSDRQGKNSPLHF.

The rearrangement links TRBV7-2 to TRBJ1-1; 7 bases are a match to TRBD1. The CDR3 spans 16 residues. J was trimmed by 0 bases and V by 0 bases; bases with no gene match: 4. Germline values: CDR1 SGHTA, CDR2 FQGNSA. The CDR3 reads CASSLAATGLNTEAFF. The CDR3 DNA is TGTGCCAGCAGCTTAGCTGCGACAGGGTTGAACACTGAAGCTTTCTTT.

The chain carries TRBV3-1 (or the pseudogene TRBV3-2) and TRBJ1-2; D remains unclear. V lost 6 bases and J lost 4, with 9 bases in between. CDR3 size: 12 residues. Per germline, CDR1 LGHDT and CDR2 YNNKEL (reference sequence). CDR3: CASSPGPYGYTF. The CDR3 DNA reads as TGTGCCAGCAGTCCAGGCCCCTATGGCTACACCTTC.

The CDR3 DNA is TGCGCCAGCAGCCAAGCGAACAGCCAAGAGACCCAGTACTTC. Its translation: CASSQANSQETQYF. This chain links TRBV4-1 with TRBJ2-5; D unclear. In germline, CDR1 is MGHRA, CDR2 YSYEKL. The CDR3 is 14 residues long. The V gene lost 1 base and the J gene lost 1 base, with 7 bases spanning the gap.

This clone occurred a few times. The rearrangement uses TRBV2 and TRBJ1-2; D perhaps matches TRBD1 (6 bases). This CDR3 region has 13 residues. Trimming pared 3 bases from V and 4 bases from J, leaving 9 bases between. Per the germline V gene, CDR1 is SNHLY and CDR2 is FYNNEI. The CDR3 region has the DNA TGTGCCAGCAGTGAGGACAGACCCTATGGCTACACCTTC. It codes for CASSEDRPYGYTF.

This clone is a singleton in its sample. The rearrangement links TRBV4-1 to TRBJ1-2, with TRBD1 identical over 10 bases. With 3 bases clipped from V and 7 bases from J, the junction kept 14 bases outside the gene matches. CDR1 MGHRA and CDR2 YSYEKL come from the germline V gene. The CDR3 contains 17 residues. In DNA form, the CDR3 reads TGCGCCAGCAGCCACCCGGGACAGGGGCTTGCCAGTGGTGGCTACACCTTC. Its protein product is CASSHPGQGLASGGYTF.